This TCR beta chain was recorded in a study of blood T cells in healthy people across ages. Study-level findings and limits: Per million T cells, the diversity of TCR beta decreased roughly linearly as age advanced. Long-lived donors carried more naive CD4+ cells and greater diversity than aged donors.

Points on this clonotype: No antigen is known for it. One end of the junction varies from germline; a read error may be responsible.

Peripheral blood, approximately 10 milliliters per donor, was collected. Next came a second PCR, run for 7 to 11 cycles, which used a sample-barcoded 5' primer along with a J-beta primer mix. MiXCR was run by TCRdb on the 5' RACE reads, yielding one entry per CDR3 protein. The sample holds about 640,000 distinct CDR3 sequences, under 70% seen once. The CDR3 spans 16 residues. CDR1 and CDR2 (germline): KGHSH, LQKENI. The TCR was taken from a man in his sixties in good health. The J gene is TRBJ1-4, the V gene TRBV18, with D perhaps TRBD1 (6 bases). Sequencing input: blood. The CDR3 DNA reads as TGTGCCAGCTCACCGCCCATAAGGGGGACTAATGAAGAACTGTTTTTT. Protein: CASSPPIRGTNEELFF.